Listed below are T cell receptor beta chains from one sample, sequenced in a study of cytomegalovirus exposure and HLA in healthy donors. The method was immunoSEQ multiplex PCR; TCRdb's version includes in-frame clones alone and lacks a portion of them. The table includes approximately 89,000 clones, around 74% detected once. Sequenced input: PBMCs. Source of these receptors: a man aged 30 to 39 in good health and CMV-seropositive. Both conserved end residues are part of each CDR3. Fields, in order: clone size, V gene, CDR3 length, J gene, CDR3 protein. Clone sizes are given selectively: once, few, many, or a class where the clone is expanded.

abundance: -; v_gene: TRBV4-3; len: 15; j_gene: TRBJ1-2; CDR3aa: CASSQDGGADYGYTF
abundance: -; v_gene: TRBV5-4; len: 16; j_gene: TRBJ2-4; CDR3aa: CASSEGQGVVTDIQYF
abundance: -; v_gene: TRBV9; len: 14; j_gene: TRBJ2-5; CDR3aa: CASSRQGSDETQYF
abundance: -; v_gene: TRBV9; len: 15; j_gene: TRBJ2-6; CDR3aa: CASSVRDSGANVLTF
abundance: -; v_gene: TRBV18; len: 12; j_gene: TRBJ2-1; CDR3aa: CASSPGEAIFVF
abundance: -; v_gene: TRBV28; len: 15; j_gene: TRBJ1-2; CDR3aa: CASRPHGGVNYGYTF
abundance: -; v_gene: TRBV20-1; len: 8; j_gene: TRBJ1-6; CDR3aa: CSATPGLF
abundance: -; v_gene: TRBV5-6; len: 15; j_gene: TRBJ2-1; CDR3aa: CASSLAGAVGNEQFF
abundance: -; v_gene: TRBV2; len: 14; j_gene: TRBJ1-1; CDR3aa: CASSEGQGDTEAFF
abundance: few; v_gene: TRBV19; len: 12; j_gene: TRBJ1-2; CDR3aa: CASSIEGRGYTF
abundance: -; v_gene: TRBV27; len: 15; j_gene: TRBJ2-3; CDR3aa: CASRAQRGGGRTQYF
abundance: -; v_gene: TRBV6-5; len: 14; j_gene: TRBJ1-3; CDR3aa: CASTQGVVGNTIYF
abundance: -; v_gene: TRBV5-6; len: 17; j_gene: TRBJ1-6; CDR3aa: CASSTQQGAGYNSPLHF
abundance: -; v_gene: TRBV30; len: 14; j_gene: TRBJ2-7; CDR3aa: CAWIPSQAQNEQYF
abundance: -; v_gene: TRBV6-5; len: 14; j_gene: TRBJ2-2; CDR3aa: CASSHRQGIGELFF
abundance: -; v_gene: TRBV30; len: 14; j_gene: TRBJ1-1; CDR3aa: CAWRTPGGITEAFF
abundance: -; v_gene: TRBV27; len: 15; j_gene: TRBJ1-4; CDR3aa: CASSLRGRDNEKLFF
abundance: -; v_gene: TRBV7-6; len: 15; j_gene: TRBJ2-5; CDR3aa: CASSLDGQGEETQYF
abundance: -; v_gene: TRBV27; len: 16; j_gene: TRBJ1-1; CDR3aa: CASSLRVGGPGTEAFF
abundance: -; v_gene: TRBV19; len: 14; j_gene: TRBJ2-3; CDR3aa: CASTLAGNTDTQYF
abundance: few; v_gene: TRBV2; len: 16; j_gene: TRBJ2-3; CDR3aa: CASSERLAGEYDTQYF
abundance: few; v_gene: TRBV30; len: 12; j_gene: TRBJ2-3; CDR3aa: CAWGDFRDTQYF
abundance: -; v_gene: TRBV18; len: 17; j_gene: TRBJ2-7; CDR3aa: CASSPPGRGEQTYEQYF
abundance: -; v_gene: TRBV4-1; len: 17; j_gene: TRBJ1-4; CDR3aa: CASSQELGHGADEKLFF
abundance: -; v_gene: TRBV29-1; len: 12; j_gene: TRBJ1-5; CDR3aa: CSVGQGDQPQHF
abundance: -; v_gene: TRBV21-1; len: 13; j_gene: TRBJ1-5; CDR3aa: CASSKAASDRKPF
abundance: -; v_gene: TRBV4-2; len: 18; j_gene: TRBJ1-3; CDR3aa: CASSQDSSGGARGNTIYF
abundance: -; v_gene: TRBV9; len: 16; j_gene: TRBJ1-1; CDR3aa: CASSPISTGFNTEAFF
abundance: -; v_gene: TRBV5-1; len: 15; j_gene: -; CDR3aa: CASRELAGANYEQYF
abundance: few; v_gene: TRBV2; len: 12; j_gene: TRBJ2-7; CDR3aa: CASSPTGYEQYF
abundance: once; v_gene: TRBV7-9; len: 15; j_gene: TRBJ2-7; CDR3aa: CSSSHKSDRGYEQYF
abundance: -; v_gene: TRBV7-8; len: 11; j_gene: TRBJ2-7; CDR3aa: CASSFTYEQYF
abundance: -; v_gene: TRBV6-6; len: 16; j_gene: TRBJ2-2; CDR3aa: CASNFLAGGLSGELFF
abundance: once; v_gene: TRBV7-9; len: 13; j_gene: TRBJ2-1; CDR3aa: CASSLAGSNEQFF
abundance: -; v_gene: TRBV19; len: 15; j_gene: TRBJ1-5; CDR3aa: CASSRQGNSNQPQHF
abundance: -; v_gene: TRBV6-6; len: 12; j_gene: TRBJ2-3; CDR3aa: CASSYGPDTQYF
abundance: -; v_gene: TRBV18; len: 19; j_gene: TRBJ2-5; CDR3aa: CASSPSSDPSGGLWETQYF
abundance: -; v_gene: TRBV7-9; len: 17; j_gene: TRBJ1-4; CDR3aa: CASSPPPNGANNEKLFF
abundance: -; v_gene: TRBV11-2; len: 15; j_gene: TRBJ2-1; CDR3aa: CASSPTLNSYNEQFF
abundance: -; v_gene: TRBV4-3; len: 17; j_gene: TRBJ1-5; CDR3aa: CASSQDFGQGGNQPQHF
abundance: -; v_gene: TRBV15; len: 15; j_gene: TRBJ2-3; CDR3aa: CATSRAGQGPDTQYF
abundance: -; v_gene: TRBV7-6; len: 15; j_gene: TRBJ2-7; CDR3aa: CASSYGTGSSYEQYF
abundance: -; v_gene: TRBV2; len: 17; j_gene: TRBJ1-6; CDR3aa: CASRSRSGEAHNSPLHF
abundance: -; v_gene: TRBV9; len: 14; j_gene: TRBJ1-4; CDR3aa: CASSGSGQAEKLFF